This is a list of T cell receptor beta chains from one sample in a study of blood T cell repertoires in COVID-19. Clones were sequenced by immunoSEQ multiplex PCR, and TCRdb holds only the in-frame ones, with some missing. The sample carries more than 250,000 clones, around 91% recorded once. What was sequenced was PBMCs or T cells enriched from blood (not recorded which). The source of these receptors is a woman younger than 30 with acute COVID-19. Each CDR3 is given with its conserved first and last residue. The D gene is left open where the match is weak. Clone size is given for some rows only: seen once, a few or many times, or a class if the clone is expanded.

TRBJ1-1,NA,TRBV15,15,NA,TGTGCCACCAGCAGAGCCGCAGGGTTGAACACTGAAGCTTTCTTT,CATSRAAGLNTEAFF
TRBJ1-5,TRBD1,TRBV5-5,16,NA,TGTGCCAGCAGCTTTCTCCGGGACAGGAGGAATCAGCCCCAGCATTTT,CASSFLRDRRNQPQHF
TRBJ2-3,TRBD2,TRBV27,17,NA,TGTGCCAGCAGTTTTACTAGCGGGAGGAGGGGCACAGATACGCAGTATTTT,CASSFTSGRRGTDTQYF
TRBJ2-4,NA,TRBV19,16,NA,TGTGCCAGTAGTATGTATGGGCCTACGGCCAAAAACATTCAGTACTTC,CASSMYGPTAKNIQYF
TRBJ1-3,NA,TRBV7-9,15,NA,TGTGCCAGCAGCTCCTACCGGACTGACAGGAACACCATATATTTT,CASSSYRTDRNTIYF
TRBJ2-5,NA,TRBV25-1,14,NA,TGTGCCAGCAGTGAGGACTTCAAACAAGAGACCCAGTACTTC,CASSEDFKQETQYF
TRBJ2-3,NA,TRBV19,14,NA,TGTGCCAGTAGCAAGGGGGGGGTCACAGATACGCAGTATTTT,CASSKGGVTDTQYF
TRBJ1-1,TRBD1,TRBV19,13,NA,TGTGCCAGTAGTGCAGGGGACAGCACTGAAGCTTTCTTT,CASSAGDSTEAFF
TRBJ2-1,NA,TRBV7-3,12,NA,TGTGCCAGCAGACCGCTAGACAATGAGCAGTTCTTC,CASRPLDNEQFF
TRBJ1-5,TRBD1,TRBV19,14,NA,TGTGCCAGTAGTCCAAGGACAGGGTGGCAGCCCCAGCATTTT,CASSPRTGWQPQHF
TRBJ2-7,NA,TRBV28,16,NA,TGTGCCAGCAGTCCCCGCCGAGTAGGAGCTTGGTACGAGCAGTACTTC,CASSPRRVGAWYEQYF
TRBJ1-6,NA,TRBV5-8,17,NA,TGTGCCAGCAGCTTGAAAGGGCGAGGTAGGGGTGATTCACCCCTCCACTTT,CASSLKGRGRGDSPLHF
TRBJ2-7,TRBD1,TRBV10-3,13,NA,TGTGCCACCGAGACAGGGAGCTCCTACGAGCAGTACTTC,CATETGSSYEQYF
TRBJ2-1,NA,TRBV28,15,NA,TGTGCCAGCAGTTCACAGGGCGGCGCCACAAATGAGCAGTTCTTC,CASSSQGGATNEQFF
TRBJ2-1,NA,TRBV5-6,14,few,TGTGCCAGCAGCCAGCCTGACTCTCTAAATGAGCAGTTCTTC,CASSQPDSLNEQFF
TRBJ1-1,NA,TRBV30,13,NA,TGTGCCTGGAAATGGTTGAGGAACACTGAAGCTTTCTTT,CAWKWLRNTEAFF
TRBJ2-3,TRBD2,TRBV18,16,NA,TGTGCCAGCTCACCACCGTCTAGCGGAGTCACAGATACGCAGTATTTT,CASSPPSSGVTDTQYF